This T cell receptor (beta chain) is drawn from a study of Ad26.COV2.S vaccination and SARS-CoV-2 variants. The CDR3 is 13 residues long. V was cut by 3 bases and J by 1 base, with 6 bases left in between. CDR1 is SGHTA, CDR2 FQGNSA, per germline. This clone was observed a few times. The repertoire was sequenced with immunoSEQ multiplex PCR; TCRdb's copy has only in-frame clones and lacks some. The table shows 300,000 to 400,000 clones, with 92% occurring only once. Source: peripheral blood, taken after recovery from COVID-19. The genes are TRBV7-2 and TRBJ1-1; D is uncertain. The source of this sequence is a human donor who had recovered from COVID-19. Here the CDR3 reads CASSFGRNTEAFF. Written as DNA, the CDR3 is TGTGCCAGCAGCTTTGGCAGGAACACTGAAGCTTTCTTT.